This T cell receptor (beta chain) originates from a study of T cells in localized non-small cell lung cancer. Notes on this clone: The antigen is unknown.

Trimming shortened V by 4 bases and J by 5 bases, and 20 bases separated the two germline ends. The CDR3 spans 17 residues. Germline V gives CDR1 SGHAT, CDR2 FQNNGV. Study-level results: A median of about 52 clones ranked among the top 100 in tumor appeared in adjacent lung. Higher adjacent-lung clonality was associated with shorter survival. Uninvolved adjacent lung, not tumor, had the highest T cell clonality.

The method was immunoSEQ multiplex PCR; TCRdb's version includes in-frame clones alone and lacks a portion of them. The sample shows roughly 71,000 clones, 70% to 90% of them seen only once. Sequencing was performed on peripheral blood, taken before any cancer treatment. J is TRBJ2-2 and V is TRBV11-2; weak D call: TRBD2 (6 bases). The receptor was isolated from a male donor older than 55 with stage III squamous cell lung carcinoma. CDR3 protein: CASSWGTFPSFTGELFF. The DNA for the CDR3 is TGTGCCAGCAGCTGGGGGACTTTTCCTTCCTTTACCGGGGAGCTGTTTTTT.